This record looks at one T cell receptor beta chain sequence and its context. PCR primers comprised 60 Vbeta and 13 Jbeta primers. The protocol was immunoSEQ multiplex PCR, while the TCRdb copy is restricted to in-frame clones and leaves out a portion. There are approximately 170,000 clones in the sample; 79% occur only once, and 1.6% lies in the top ten. The sample is drawn from a study of cytomegalovirus exposure and HLA in healthy donors. This CDR3 is 15 amino acids long. Per the germline V gene, CDR1 is SGHDN and CDR2 is FVKESK. J lost 3 bases, V lost 5 bases, and 4 bases had no gene match. This clonotype was sampled from a woman under 30 in good health and CMV-seronegative. The J gene is TRBJ2-7, the V gene TRBV14; 13 nucleotides align to TRBD2. Sequencing input: PBMCs. DNA for the CDR3: TGTGCCAGCAGCACGGGACTAGCGGGGATCTACGAGCAGTACTTC. Protein: CASSTGLAGIYEQYF.